Listed below are T cell receptor beta chains from one sample, sequenced in a study of cytomegalovirus exposure and HLA in healthy donors. Sequencing used immunoSEQ multiplex PCR; TCRdb keeps in-frame clones, though not all of them. The repertoire holds fewer than 150,000 clones, with around 80% as singletons. Sequencing used PBMCs. These receptors all come from a man aged 50 or older in good health and CMV-seronegative. The CDR3 runs from the conserved cysteine through the conserved F or W. A D gene is named only where the DNA matches it firmly. Not all rows give a size; the values are once, few, many and, for expanded clones, a class.

CDR3 | DNA | J | size | D | V
CASSSLGGSYEQYF | TGTGCCAGCAGTTCCCTGGGGGGCTCCTACGAGCAGTACTTC | TRBJ2-7 | NA | NA | TRBV28
CASSGLNERAHEQYF | TGTGCCAGTAGTGGGTTAAATGAGAGGGCCCACGAGCAGTACTTC | TRBJ2-7 | once | NA | TRBV19
CASSPPEGASYEQYF | TGCGCCAGCAGCCCTCCGGAGGGGGCCTCCTACGAGCAGTACTTC | TRBJ2-7 | NA | NA | TRBV5-1
CASSREGRRNEQFF | TGTGCCAGCAGCAGGGAGGGGAGACGCAATGAGCAGTTCTTC | TRBJ2-1 | NA | TRBD2 | TRBV6-1
CASSKPGTPSSYEQYF | TGTGCCAGCAGCAAACCGGGAACACCGAGCTCCTACGAGCAGTACTTC | TRBJ2-7 | NA | NA | TRBV7-9
CASSPAGQPYGAFF | TGCGCCAGCAGCCCCGCTGGACAACCCTACGGAGCTTTCTTT | TRBJ1-1 | NA | NA | TRBV5-1
CASAPTTVDDEQYF | TGCGCCAGTGCACCAACGACAGTGGACGACGAGCAGTACTTC | TRBJ2-7 | NA | NA | TRBV5-1
CAITLAGDYNEQFF | TGTGCCATCACCTTAGCGGGGGATTACAATGAGCAGTTCTTC | TRBJ2-1 | NA | TRBD2 | TRBV10-3
CASSLRGQGPYEQYF | TGTGCCAGCAGCCTCCGTGGACAGGGGCCCTACGAGCAGTACTTC | TRBJ2-7 | NA | TRBD1 | TRBV7-2
CASSLAADNTEAFF | TGTGCCAGCAGCCTCGCGGCAGACAACACTGAAGCTTTCTTT | TRBJ1-1 | NA | NA | TRBV5-4
CASSRGVGSYEQYF | TGTGCCAGCAGTCGCGGGGTTGGGTCCTACGAGCAGTACTTC | TRBJ2-7 | NA | NA | TRBV28
CASSPGDNAGYGYTF | TGTGCCAGCTCACCGGGGGACAACGCAGGCTATGGCTACACCTTC | TRBJ1-2 | NA | NA | TRBV18
CASSLPSGEQYF | TGTGCCAGCAGCTTACCCTCGGGTGAGCAGTACTTC | TRBJ2-7 | NA | NA | TRBV7-3
CASSIGDTGELFF | TGTGCCAGCAGCATCGGGGACACCGGGGAGCTGTTTTTT | TRBJ2-2 | NA | NA | TRBV11-3
CSAGGDEQFF | TGCAGCGCCGGGGGTGATGAGCAGTTCTTC | TRBJ2-1 | NA | NA | TRBV29-1
CSVPGTYNEQFF | TGCAGCGTTCCGGGGACCTACAATGAGCAGTTCTTC | TRBJ2-1 | NA | NA | TRBV29-1
CASSVGPGLNEKLFF | TGTGCCAGCAGCGTAGGCCCAGGACTTAATGAAAAACTGTTTTTT | TRBJ1-4 | NA | NA | TRBV9
CSVEDRGSVKEKLFF | TGCAGCGTTGAAGATCGGGGTTCGGTTAAGGAAAAACTGTTTTTT | TRBJ1-4 | NA | NA | TRBV29-1
CASSPGYGSYEQYF | TGTGCCAGCTCACCAGGTTACGGCTCCTACGAGCAGTACTTC | TRBJ2-7 | NA | NA | TRBV18
CASSAGQRSNEKLFF | TGTGCCAGTAGTGCCGGACAGAGATCGAATGAAAAACTGTTTTTT | TRBJ1-4 | NA | NA | TRBV19
CASSPLAQQETQYF | TGTGCCAGTAGTCCGCTAGCTCAACAAGAGACCCAGTACTTC | TRBJ2-5 | NA | NA | TRBV19
CASSLYTSGSTDTQYF | TGTGCCAGCAGCTTATACACTAGCGGTAGCACAGATACGCAGTATTTT | TRBJ2-3 | NA | TRBD2 | TRBV7-8
CASDRGENQPQHF | TGTGCCAGCGACAGGGGCGAGAATCAGCCCCAGCATTTT | TRBJ1-5 | few | TRBD1 | TRBV19
CAWGGLDTGELFF | TGTGCTTGGGGAGGACTCGACACCGGGGAGCTGTTTTTT | TRBJ2-2 | NA | NA | TRBV7-9
CASSSTTGSNSPLHF | TGCGCCAGCAGCTCCACAACAGGGTCGAATTCACCCCTCCACTTT | TRBJ1-6 | NA | NA | TRBV5-1
CASSLAMGGSTQPQHF | TGTGCCAGCAGCTTAGCCATGGGGGGTTCCACTCAGCCCCAGCATTTT | TRBJ1-5 | NA | NA | TRBV7-2
CASSRGANTEAFF | TGTGCCAGCAGCCGGGGAGCGAACACTGAAGCTTTCTTT | TRBJ1-1 | NA | NA | TRBV11-3
CASSFIGGRNGYTF | TGTGCCAGCAGTTTTATCGGGGGGCGCAATGGCTACACCTTC | TRBJ1-2 | NA | NA | TRBV28
CASTSPYNEQFF | TGTGCCAGCACGTCTCCCTACAATGAGCAGTTCTTC | TRBJ2-1 | NA | NA | TRBV28
CASTRDGLYNEQFF | TGTGCCAGCACGCGGGACGGCTTATACAATGAGCAGTTCTTC | TRBJ2-1 | NA | NA | TRBV2
CASSLETGQSYEQYF | TGTGCCAGCAGCTTAGAGACAGGCCAATCCTACGAGCAGTACTTC | TRBJ2-7 | NA | NA | TRBV11-1
CASSDSATNEKLFF | TGTGCCAGCAGCGACAGCGCAACTAATGAAAAACTGTTTTTT | TRBJ1-4 | NA | NA | TRBV27
CSVEAGLHTDEQFF | TGCAGCGTTGAAGCGGGATTGCATACAGATGAGCAGTTCTTC | TRBJ2-1 | NA | NA | TRBV29-1
CASSSKLTDTQYF | TGTGCCAGCAGCTCAAAGCTCACAGATACGCAGTATTTT | TRBJ2-3 | once | NA | TRBV7-6
CASSLAHRGSRYTF | TGTGCCAGCAGTTTAGCGCACAGGGGGTCTCGCTACACCTTC | TRBJ1-2 | NA | TRBD1 | TRBV28
CASSDRGATNEKLFF | TGTGCCAGCAGTGATCGGGGGGCAACTAATGAAAAACTGTTTTTT | TRBJ1-4 | NA | NA | TRBV25-1
CASSPGASSGNTIYF | TGTGCCAGCAGCCCAGGGGCGAGCTCTGGAAACACCATATATTTT | TRBJ1-3 | few | NA | TRBV9
CSVEEPTGISEAFF | TGCAGCGTTGAAGAACCGACAGGCATCAGTGAAGCTTTCTTT | TRBJ1-1 | NA | NA | TRBV29-1
CASSRTGTGVDEQYF | TGTGCCAGCAGTCGAACGGGGACAGGGGTCGACGAGCAGTACTTC | TRBJ2-7 | NA | TRBD1 | TRBV6-1
CASSLQGGESDTQYF | TGCGCCAGCAGCTTACAGGGGGGGGAATCCGATACGCAGTATTTT | TRBJ2-3 | once | NA | TRBV5-1
CASSTTGGGPYNEQFF | TGTGCCAGTAGTACCACAGGGGGGGGCCCCTACAATGAGCAGTTCTTC | TRBJ2-1 | NA | NA | TRBV19
CASSIVNSLIEETQYF | TGTGCCAGTAGTATAGTGAACAGCCTCATAGAGGAGACCCAGTACTTC | TRBJ2-5 | NA | NA | TRBV19
CASSTTIALTGGGEKLFF | TGTGCCAGTAGTACTACCATCGCCCTGACAGGGGGGGGTGAAAAACTGTTTTTT | TRBJ1-4 | NA | TRBD1 | TRBV19
CASSEEGSSYNEQFF | TGTGCCAGCAGTGAAGAAGGGAGCTCCTACAATGAGCAGTTCTTC | TRBJ2-1 | NA | NA | TRBV6-1
CASSLSEGSEQYF | TGTGCCAGCAGCTTAAGCGAAGGGAGCGAGCAGTACTTC | TRBJ2-7 | NA | NA | TRBV7-2
CASSSHRFFGKLFF | TGTGCCAGCAGTTCCCACAGGTTTTTCGGGAAACTGTTTTTT | TRBJ1-4 | NA | NA | TRBV28
CASGRAQGYEQYF | TGTGCCAGCGGGCGGGCCCAGGGGTACGAGCAGTACTTC | TRBJ2-7 | NA | NA | TRBV7-2